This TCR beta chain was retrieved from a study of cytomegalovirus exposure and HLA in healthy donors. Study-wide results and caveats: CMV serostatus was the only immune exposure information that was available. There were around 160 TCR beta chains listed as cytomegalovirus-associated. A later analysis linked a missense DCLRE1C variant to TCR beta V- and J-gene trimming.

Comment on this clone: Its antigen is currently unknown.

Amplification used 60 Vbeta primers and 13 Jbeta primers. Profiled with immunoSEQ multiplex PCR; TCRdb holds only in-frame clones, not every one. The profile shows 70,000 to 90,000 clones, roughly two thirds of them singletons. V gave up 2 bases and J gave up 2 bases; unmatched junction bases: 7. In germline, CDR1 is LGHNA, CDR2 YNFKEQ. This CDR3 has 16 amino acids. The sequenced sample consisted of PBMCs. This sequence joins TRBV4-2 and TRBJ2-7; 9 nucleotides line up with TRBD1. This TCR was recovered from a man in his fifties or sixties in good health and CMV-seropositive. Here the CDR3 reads CASSQLSGTGTYEQYF. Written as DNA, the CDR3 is TGTGCCAGCAGCCAACTCTCCGGGACAGGGACCTACGAGCAGTACTTC.